The text below deals with one T cell receptor (beta chain). J gave up 3 bases and V 5 bases, and 9 bases lay outside the gene matches. This CDR3 region has 16 residues. Per germline, CDR1 LNHDA and CDR2 SQIVND (reference sequence). As handled by the study authors: Reference gene primer amplification gave nucleated cell count estimates. TCRdb's copy holds only in-frame clones and misses some; the assay was immunoSEQ multiplex PCR. V and J calls and clone size follow that table, whereas D and trimming were derived from the DNA. The sample contains approximately 210,000 clones, 85% to 95% of which appear only once. These data come from a study of blood T cell repertoires in COVID-19. Study as a whole: Sample material is recorded as cDNA or gDNA derived from T cells, B-cell-depleted T cells, or PBMCs.

This receptor was identified in a man aged 30 to 39 with COVID-19, enrolled during active disease. The chain uses TRBV19 and TRBJ2-2; 7 bases agree with TRBD2. Sample: peripheral blood. CDR3 residues: CASSPLVGGYTGELFF. CDR3 sequence (DNA): TGTGCCAGTAGTCCGCTAGTGGGGGGGTACACCGGGGAGCTGTTTTTT.